These 21 T cell receptor beta chains originate from one sample sequenced in a study of blood T cell repertoires in COVID-19. Libraries were prepared by immunoSEQ multiplex PCR; TCRdb keeps only in-frame clonotypes and omits some of them. In the table there are approximately 250,000 clones, around four fifths of which are singletons. The source material was PBMCs or T cells enriched from blood (not recorded which). Receptor source: a man in his forties who had recovered from COVID-19.

This clone was found once. The chain links TRBV6-5 to TRBJ1-5; no clear D. The CDR3 has 15 residues. V was pared by 2 bases and J by 0 bases, with 8 bases between. Per germline, CDR1 MNHEY and CDR2 SVGAGI. CDR3 sequence: CASSYTVYSNQPQHF. CDR3 nucleotides: TGTGCCAGCAGTTACACAGTGTATAGCAATCAGCCCCAGCATTTT.

The chain uses TRBV5-1 and TRBJ1-2; D is perhaps TRBD1 (5 bases). Germline CDR1 SGHRS, CDR2 YFSETQ. The CDR3 runs 15 residues. Trimming removed 5 bases at V and 4 bases at J, with 18 bases between. CDR3 sequence: CASRLDARESYGYTF. The CDR3 DNA follows: TGCGCCAGCAGGCTTGACGCCAGGGAAAGCTATGGCTACACCTTC.

J is TRBJ2-5 and V is TRBV7-3; 14 bases align to TRBD2. From germline, CDR1 is SGHTA and CDR2 FQGTGA. V lost 5 bases and J lost 3; bases outside the gene matches: 2. The CDR3 spans 15 residues. The CDR3 loop is CASSLGLAGEETQYF. As DNA, the CDR3 is TGTGCCAGCAGCCTGGGACTAGCGGGGGAAGAGACCCAGTACTTC.

CDR3 loop: CASSGTSTDTQYF. As DNA, the CDR3 is TGTGCCAGCAGCGGGACAAGCACAGATACGCAGTATTTT. V gene TRBV9 combines with J gene TRBJ2-3; TRBD1 might be the D (5 bases). This CDR3 has 13 amino acids. Germline CDR1 SGDLS, CDR2 YYNGEE. The ends were cut back, 3 bases at V and 0 bases at J, with 5 bases in the middle.

The J gene is TRBJ1-1, the V gene TRBV28; TRBD1 might be the D (6 bases). The length of the CDR3 is 11 residues. V shed 7 bases and J shed 13 bases, with 16 bases lying between them. CDR1 is MDHEN, CDR2 SYDVKM, per germline. The CDR3 sequence is CASNLGAKDFF. CDR3 coding DNA: TGTGCCAGCAACCTGGGGGCGAAAGATTTCTTT.

This chain joins TRBV18 and TRBJ1-6, with a possible D match to TRBD1 (5 bases). The CDR3 contains 15 residues. CDR1 is KGHSH, CDR2 LQKENI, per germline. The germline V and J ends were trimmed by 6 bases and 3 bases, with 12 bases remaining between them. Written as DNA, the CDR3 is TGTGCCAGCTCCCCCCGGGGGGACTATAATTCACCCCTCCACTTT. This gives the protein CASSPRGDYNSPLHF.

The V gene is TRBV27, the J gene TRBJ2-3; D is perhaps TRBD1 (5 bases). The length of the CDR3 is 13 residues. Trimming cost V 4 bases and J 5 bases, with 10 bases left between them. The V gene's germline CDR1 is MNHEY and CDR2 SMNVEV (reference sequence). This chain's CDR3 is CASSWGLGDTQYF. As DNA, the CDR3 is TGTGCCAGCAGTTGGGGCCTTGGAGATACGCAGTATTTT.

The rearrangement uses TRBV2 and TRBJ1-2, with D perhaps matching TRBD1 (6 bases). V lost 7 bases, J lost 7 bases, and 19 bases lay in between. The CDR3 loop spans 14 amino acids. From germline, CDR1 is SNHLY and CDR2 FYNNEI. In DNA form, the CDR3 reads TGTGCCAGCAATAGGGGCAGGGGAGAGAGTGGCTACACCTTC. Translating gives CASNRGRGESGYTF. The complete variable domain, with remaining parts taken from reference TRBV2 and TRBJ1-2, reads EPEVTQTPSHQVTQMGQEVILRCVPISNHLYFYWYRQILGQKVEFLVSFYNNEISEKSEIFDDQFSVERPDGSNFTLKIRSTKLEDSAMYFCASNRGRGESGYTFGSGTRLTVV.

The rearrangement uses TRBV11-3 and TRBJ2-5, with D maybe TRBD1 (5 bases). The V end was cut by 5 bases, the J end by 5 bases, with 9 bases between. Germline CDR1 is SGHNT and CDR2 is YENEEA. The CDR3 is made up of 12 amino acids. CDR3 DNA: TGTGCCAGCAGCCGGCCAGGGGAGACCCAGTACTTC. It yields the protein CASSRPGETQYF.

V usage is TRBV30 and J usage is TRBJ1-2; D gene ambiguous. The germline V gene encodes CDR1 GTSNPN and CDR2 SVGIG (reference sequence). The CDR3 spans 13 residues. V lost 0 bases to trimming and J lost 4 bases, with 9 bases between them. Here the CDR3 DNA reads TGTGCCTGGAGTGTACTCAGGTTCTATGGCTACACCTTC. It specifies CAWSVLRFYGYTF. The full variable domain, with the rest looked up from reference TRBV30 and TRBJ1-2, is SQTIHQWPATLVQPVGSPLSLECTVEGTSNPNLYWYRQAAGRGLQLLFYSVGIGQISSEVPQNLSASRPQDRQFILSSKKLLLSDSGFYLCAWSVLRFYGYTFGSGTRLTVV.

The chain recombines TRBV11-3 with TRBJ2-1, with TRBD2 as a possible D gene (5 bases). The length of the CDR3 is 15 residues. Trimming took off 4 bases at V and 6 bases at J, with 16 bases between the two ends. Looked up from germline, CDR1 is SGHNT and CDR2 is YENEEA. The CDR3 DNA reads TGTGCCAGCAGCTCCACGACCGGAGAGGGCAATGAGCAGTTCTTC. Protein sequence: CASSSTTGEGNEQFF.

V is TRBV28 and J is TRBJ1-1; possibly TRBD1 for D (5 bases). Per the germline V gene, CDR1 is MDHEN and CDR2 is SYDVKM. The CDR3 is made up of 14 amino acids. V was pared by 6 bases and J by 8 bases, with 19 bases between. The CDR3 DNA follows: TGTGCCAGCAGGCAATTCAGGGAAGGAGGGGAAGCTTTCTTT. Translation: CASRQFREGGEAFF.

The chain uses TRBV9 and TRBJ1-3, with 8 bases lining up with TRBD1. Germline V CDR1 and CDR2: SGDLS, YYNGEE. The J segment lost 0 bases and the V segment lost 1 base, leaving 9 bases of the junction unmatched. The CDR3 runs to 18 residues. CDR3 sequence: CASSVTGTGTLSGNTIYF. CDR3 nucleotides: TGTGCCAGCAGCGTAACCGGGACAGGTACTCTCTCTGGAAACACCATATATTTT.

The chain joins TRBV4-1 to TRBJ1-3, with 9 bases identical to TRBD1. Losses at the gene ends were 4 bases for V and 5 bases for J; bases not matched to a gene: 21. The CDR3 has 20 residues. CDR1 is MGHRA, CDR2 YSYEKL, per germline. The DNA of the CDR3 is TGCGCCAGCAGCCGGAAATCGCCGGGACAGGGTGGGCTCCATAGAAACACCATATATTTT. Translation: CASSRKSPGQGGLHRNTIYF.

V gene TRBV4-2 combines with J gene TRBJ2-1; 9 bases fit TRBD2. Looked up from germline, CDR1 is LGHNA and CDR2 is YNFKEQ. The CDR3 sequence is 19 residues long. The junction had 22 bases not matched to a gene; V was cut back by 4 bases and J by 9 bases. The CDR3 is CASSLGWEGAGGPTIEQFF. In nucleotides, the CDR3 is TGTGCCAGCAGCCTTGGGTGGGAGGGAGCGGGAGGCCCTACGATTGAGCAGTTCTTC.

CDR3 sequence (DNA): TGTGCCTGGAGTGGGGGGACAGGGACCTACGAGCAGTACTTC. Translated, it gives CAWSGGTGTYEQYF. The V call is TRBV30, the J call TRBJ2-7; 9 bases are shared with TRBD1. The CDR3 runs to 14 residues. V lost 1 base to trimming and J lost 2 bases; unmatched junction nucleotides: 3. Germline CDR1 GTSNPN, CDR2 SVGIG (reference sequence).

The chain is built from TRBV11-3 and TRBJ2-7, with D tentatively TRBD1 (6 bases). Germline V gene data show CDR1 as SGHNT and CDR2 as YENEEA. The length of the CDR3 is 13 residues. V lost 2 bases and J 4 bases, leaving 9 bases between the germline ends. The CDR3 DNA reads TGTGCCAGCAGCTTACAACAGGGTTACGAGCAGTACTTC. It yields the protein CASSLQQGYEQYF.

This clone was detected a few times. DNA of the CDR3: TGCGCCAGCAGAAGGGAGGAGGGACGGGGCGAGCAGTACTTC. Residues: CASRREEGRGEQYF. The genes are TRBV5-1 and TRBJ2-7, with TRBD2 as a possible D gene (6 bases). This CDR3 has 14 amino acids. Germline lookup yields CDR1 SGHRS and CDR2 YFSETQ. Trimming cost V 5 bases and J 6 bases, with 18 bases left between them.

The chain recombines TRBV29-1 with TRBJ1-5; TRBD1 agrees at 9 bases. The germline CDR1 and CDR2 sequences are SQVTM and ANQGSEA. The CDR3 totals 13 residues. V lost 7 bases, J lost 7 bases, and 8 bases stayed unmatched. Here the CDR3 DNA reads TGCAGCGGACAACAGGGGGCAGGGCAGCCCCAGCATTTT. Encoded protein: CSGQQGAGQPQHF. The whole variable domain, filled in from reference TRBV29-1 and TRBJ1-5, reads SAVISQKPSRDICQRGTSLTIQCQVDSQVTMMFWYRQQPGQSLTLIATANQGSEATYESGFVIDKFPISRPNLTFSTLTVSNMSPEDSSIYLCSGQQGAGQPQHFGDGTRLSIL.

The CDR3 region is CASRGKAGEQFF. The CDR3 coding sequence is TGTGCCAGCAGGGGCAAAGCGGGGGAGCAGTTCTTC. The chain recombines TRBV21-1 with TRBJ2-1; the listed D gene, TRBD2, was not tested against the DNA. TRBV21-1 is a pseudogene locus. The CDR3 totals 12 residues.

The chain joins TRBV11-3 to TRBJ2-3; 8 bases line up with TRBD2. CDR3 length: 17 residues. With 1 base clipped from V and 6 bases from J, the junction kept 12 bases outside the gene matches. CDR1 and CDR2 from the germline V gene are SGHNT and YENEEA. The CDR3 spells CASSLAAGLVSADTQYF. CDR3 in DNA: TGTGCCAGCAGCTTAGCTGCGGGACTAGTAAGTGCGGATACGCAGTATTTT.